Shown below are 14 T cell receptor beta chains from a single sample sequenced in a study of blood T cell repertoires in COVID-19. The method was immunoSEQ multiplex PCR; TCRdb's version includes in-frame clones alone and lacks a portion of them. The table lists about 260,000 clones, around 80% of them singletons. Sequencing was carried out using PBMCs or T cells enriched from blood (not recorded which). These receptors originate from a man aged 25-45 years with acute COVID-19.

V usage is TRBV5-4 and J usage is TRBJ1-2, with 12 bases that match TRBD1. Germline assignment: CDR1 SGHNT and CDR2 YYREEE (reference sequence). Trimming took 5 bases from V and 8 from J; bases not matched to a gene: 13. CDR3 size: 16 residues. CDR3 sequence reads: CASRNYGTGGSGGYTF. CDR3 bases: TGTGCCAGCAGAAACTACGGGACAGGGGGCTCGGGAGGCTACACCTTC.

This clone has more than one count but fewer than ten. The V gene is TRBV28, the J gene TRBJ1-1; tentatively, D is TRBD1 (6 bases). The germline gives CDR1 MDHEN, CDR2 SYDVKM. The ends were cut back, 3 bases at V and 3 bases at J, with 8 bases in the middle. The CDR3 runs 13 residues. The DNA of the CDR3 is TGTGCCAGCAGTTTGTCAGGGGACACTGAAGCTTTCTTT. Its protein product is CASSLSGDTEAFF.

The rearrangement uses TRBV19 and TRBJ1-4, with 7 bases matching TRBD1. Trimming cost V 7 bases and J 1 base; bases outside gene matches: 6. The V gene's germline CDR1 is LNHDA and CDR2 SQIVND (reference sequence). There are 15 residues in the CDR3. The CDR3 DNA follows: TGTGCCAGTAAAAGACAGGGACAAACTAATGAAAAACTGTTTTTT. Its translation: CASKRQGQTNEKLFF.

The chain links TRBV5-1 to TRBJ1-2; 10 bases fit TRBD1. Losses at the gene ends were 4 bases for V and 8 bases for J; bases not matched to a gene: 5. Germline CDR1 is SGHRS and CDR2 is YFSETQ. CDR3 length equals 13 residues. CDR3 nucleotides: TGCGCCAGCAGCCTCAGGACAGGGGGAGGCTACACCTTC. Translation gives CASSLRTGGGYTF.

The genes are TRBV20-1 and TRBJ1-5; TRBD1 aligns across 8 bases. The CDR3 is 16 amino acids. Germline V gives CDR1 DFQATT, CDR2 SNEGSKA (reference sequence). V lost 3 bases to trimming and J lost 3 bases; unmatched junction nucleotides: 10. The CDR3 nucleotides are TGCAGTGCTAGTACCAGGACAGGGCTTTTCAATCAGCCCCAGCATTTT. This codes for CSASTRTGLFNQPQHF.

The chain links TRBV19 to TRBJ1-2; 9 bases match TRBD1. The CDR3 runs 14 residues. The junction had 6 bases not matched to a gene; V was cut back by 7 bases and J by 3 bases. In germline, CDR1 is LNHDA, CDR2 SQIVND (reference sequence). Here the CDR3 reads CASTGRQGDYGYTF. The CDR3 coding sequence is TGTGCCAGTACCGGCCGACAGGGGGACTATGGCTACACCTTC. Full variable domain (outside the CDR3, taken from reference TRBV19 and TRBJ1-2): DGGITQSPKYLFRKEGQNVTLSCEQNLNHDAMYWYRQDPGQGLRLIYYSQIVNDFQKGDIAEGYSVSREKKESFPLTVTSAQKNPTAFYLCASTGRQGDYGYTFGSGTRLTVV.

This clone was seen just once. The chain recombines TRBV28 with TRBJ2-2, with a possible D match to TRBD2 (7 bases). Germline V gene sequence: CDR1 MDHEN, CDR2 SYDVKM. V was trimmed by 8 bases and J by 4 bases, leaving 17 bases between them. CDR3 size: 15 residues. CDR3 sequence reads: CASGGAVWITGELFF. The CDR3 DNA sequence: TGTGCCAGCGGGGGGGCAGTGTGGATCACCGGGGAGCTGTTTTTT.

J is TRBJ2-5 and V is TRBV19; D may be TRBD1 (6 bases). The V end lost 5 bases, the J end lost 0 bases, and 13 bases lay between the germline ends. The germline gives CDR1 LNHDA, CDR2 SQIVND (reference sequence). The CDR3 contains 15 residues. CDR3 loop: CASSPVGTNQETQYF. CDR3 coding DNA: TGTGCCAGTAGTCCCGTCGGGACAAACCAAGAGACCCAGTACTTC.

This chain uses TRBV19 with TRBJ2-2; 7 nucleotides align to TRBD1. Germline CDR1 LNHDA, CDR2 SQIVND (reference sequence). The J segment lost 2 bases and the V segment lost 3 bases, leaving 3 bases of the junction unmatched. This CDR3 has 15 residues. CDR3 amino acids: CASSITGVNTGELFF. The CDR3, as DNA: TGTGCCAGTAGTATCACAGGGGTTAACACCGGGGAGCTGTTTTTT. The variable domain in full, with the rest retrieved from reference TRBV19 and TRBJ2-2, is DGGITQSPKYLFRKEGQNVTLSCEQNLNHDAMYWYRQDPGQGLRLIYYSQIVNDFQKGDIAEGYSVSREKKESFPLTVTSAQKNPTAFYLCASSITGVNTGELFFGEGSRLTVL.

J is TRBJ1-4 and V is TRBV28, with TRBD1 matching over 7 bases. The CDR3 covers 16 residues. Germline trimming cut 6 bases from V and 8 bases from J; bases unmatched to any gene: 15. CDR1 MDHEN and CDR2 SYDVKM come from the germline V gene. CDR3 loop: CASRLSSGGTQEKLFF. The CDR3 coding sequence is TGTGCCAGCAGACTAAGCTCAGGGGGGACTCAAGAAAAACTGTTTTTT. Using reference TRBV28 and TRBJ1-4 for the parts outside the CDR3, the full variable domain is DVKVTQSSRYLVKRTGEKVFLECVQDMDHENMFWYRQDPGLGLRLIYFSYDVKMKEKGDIPEGYSVSREKKERFSLILESASTNQTSMYLCASRLSSGGTQEKLFFGSGTQLSVL.

This chain connects TRBV4-2 to TRBJ2-3; 10 bases are a match to TRBD2. The trim removed 1 base at V and 3 bases at J, leaving 10 bases unmatched. The length of the CDR3 is 18 residues. Germline CDR1 and CDR2: LGHNA and YNFKEQ. In nucleotides, the CDR3 is TGTGCCAGCAGCCAAGTCGCCCAGCGGGGGGGCGGAACAGATACGCAGTATTTT. It codes for CASSQVAQRGGGTDTQYF.

In DNA, the CDR3 is TGTGCCAGCAGCTCCCCTAACCAGCCCCAGCATTTT. This gives the protein CASSSPNQPQHF. The chain links TRBV7-8 to TRBJ1-5; D not certain. This CDR3 spans 12 amino acids. Germline values: CDR1 SGHVS, CDR2 FQNEAQ. With 4 bases removed from V and 7 bases from J, the gap between germline ends came to 8 bases.

This chain uses TRBV28 with TRBJ1-1; no definite D call. V was shortened by 7 bases and J by 7 bases, with 10 bases between the two germline ends. The germline V gene has CDR1 MDHEN and CDR2 SYDVKM. This CDR3 spans 11 amino acids. The CDR3 nucleotides read TGTGCCAGCATTATACTTGGTGAAGCTTTCTTT. Protein product: CASIILGEAFF.

This chain uses TRBV10-3 with TRBJ1-3, with D hard to call. The CDR3 has 16 amino acids. V dropped 8 bases and J dropped 0 bases, with 17 bases sitting between them. From germline, CDR1 is ENHRY and CDR2 SYGVKD. The DNA of the CDR3 is TGTGCCATCGGGTCAGGAACCAGCTACTCTGGAAACACCATATATTTT. This encodes CAIGSGTSYSGNTIYF.